The 28 T cell receptor beta chains below were found in one sample sequenced in a study of T cell responses to AZD1222 COVID-19 vaccine. Clones were sequenced by immunoSEQ multiplex PCR, and TCRdb holds only the in-frame ones, with some missing. The sample carries 200,000 or so clones, approximately 93% recorded once. The sequencing used peripheral blood, collected 28 days after the second AZD1222 dose. The source of these receptors is an adult who received the AZD1222 COVID-19 vaccine.

The chain has TRBV3-1 (or the pseudogene TRBV3-2) and TRBJ1-2; a possible D gene is TRBD1 (5 bases). The V gene's germline CDR1 is LGHDT and CDR2 YNNKEL (reference sequence). The germline V and J ends were trimmed by 6 bases and 2 bases, with 13 bases remaining between them. CDR3 size: 14 residues. CDR3 coding DNA: TGTGCCAGCAGAGGGGCAGGGTCCAACTATGGCTACACCTTC. Translating gives CASRGAGSNYGYTF.

This chain uses TRBV6-5 with TRBJ1-1, with D unclear. The CDR3 length is 13 residues. Germline V gene sequence: CDR1 MNHEY, CDR2 SVGAGI. The germline V and J ends were trimmed by 5 bases and 4 bases, with 11 bases remaining between them. CDR3 sequence reads: CASSKNSPTEAFF. CDR3 sequence (DNA): TGTGCCAGCAGTAAGAACTCACCCACTGAAGCTTTCTTT.

Here the CDR3 DNA reads TGCGCCAGCAGCTCCCCGGGACGCCTGGTGGAGCAGTACTTC. As protein: CASSSPGRLVEQYF. The chain combines TRBV5-1 with TRBJ2-7; D is possibly TRBD1 or TRBD2 (5 bases each). Trimming stripped 3 bases from V and 7 bases from J, with 17 bases between. CDR3 length: 14 amino acids. Germline values: CDR1 SGHRS, CDR2 YFSETQ.

The chain links TRBV7-9 to TRBJ1-1; tentative D call: TRBD1 (5 bases). Trimming pared 5 bases from V and 6 bases from J, leaving 16 bases between. From germline, CDR1 is SEHNR and CDR2 FQNEAQ (reference sequence). This CDR3 has 14 amino acids. The CDR3 spells CASSLRRVGAEAFF. The DNA of the CDR3 is TGTGCCAGCAGCCTTCGCAGGGTAGGAGCTGAAGCTTTCTTT.

The gene calls are TRBV5-6 and TRBJ1-6; 7 positions match TRBD1. The CDR3 totals 16 residues. After removal of 5 bases from V and 7 bases from J, the junction contained 12 bases not matched to a gene. Germline values: CDR1 SGHDT, CDR2 YYEEEE. The CDR3 loop is CASRPGGGGTNSPLHF. DNA of the CDR3: TGTGCCAGCAGACCTGGTGGAGGGGGCACAAATTCACCCCTCCACTTT.

J is TRBJ2-2 and V is TRBV29-1; 8 bases fit TRBD1. CDR1 is SQVTM, CDR2 ANQGSEA, per germline. This CDR3 is built from 12 residues. CDR3 DNA: TGCAGTGCAACAGGGGGAACCGGGGAGCTGTTTTTT. It encodes CSATGGTGELFF.

The chain couples TRBV6-5 to TRBJ1-3, with D unresolved. There are 15 residues in the CDR3. The germline gives CDR1 MNHEY, CDR2 SVGAGI. V shed 2 bases and J shed 0 bases, with 8 bases lying between them. The CDR3 protein is CASSYRRSSGNTIYF. For the CDR3, the DNA is TGTGCCAGCAGTTACCGACGGAGCTCTGGAAACACCATATATTTT.

V gene TRBV29-1 combines with J gene TRBJ1-4; 8 nucleotides line up with TRBD1. This CDR3 spans 15 amino acids. Germline V gene lookup returns CDR1 SQVTM and CDR2 ANQGSEA. V lost 1 base and J lost 7; bases outside the gene matches: 8. CDR3 coding DNA: TGCAGCGTTGAAGGTCAGGGGGCTTGGGGTGAAAAACTGTTTTTT. This sequence encodes CSVEGQGAWGEKLFF.

The chain combines TRBV28 with TRBJ1-2; D gene unclear. Deletions cut 7 bases from V and 1 base from J, with 19 bases between. Germline V gene lookup returns CDR1 MDHEN and CDR2 SYDVKM. The CDR3 spans 16 residues. The CDR3 DNA reads TGTGCCAGCACCGAGAGTACTGGGTGGTTTAACTATGGCTACACCTTC. Amino acid sequence: CASTESTGWFNYGYTF.

This chain joins TRBV2 and TRBJ2-1, with D unclear. Looked up from germline, CDR1 is SNHLY and CDR2 is FYNNEI. CDR3 length: 18 amino acids. With 4 bases removed from V and 2 bases from J, the gap between germline ends came to 21 bases. CDR3 sequence reads: CASSGDIARLRTYNEQFF. The CDR3 DNA is TGTGCCAGCAGTGGAGACATAGCACGCCTCAGAACCTACAATGAGCAGTTCTTC.

The chain recombines TRBV2 with TRBJ1-5; a weak D match, TRBD1 (5 bases). Per the germline V gene, CDR1 is SNHLY and CDR2 is FYNNEI. The CDR3 spans 13 residues. Trimming removed 6 bases at V and 2 bases at J, with 8 bases between. The CDR3 sequence is CASRGDGNQPQHF. The DNA for the CDR3 is TGTGCCAGCAGGGGGGACGGCAATCAGCCCCAGCATTTT.

The rearrangement links TRBV13 to TRBJ1-5; D gene ambiguous. CDR3 size: 13 residues. Germline V gene lookup returns CDR1 PRHDT and CDR2 FYEKMQ (reference sequence). V was trimmed by 0 bases and J by 7 bases, leaving 7 bases between them. CDR3 in DNA: TGTGCCAGCAGCTTAGGGGGTCGGCAGCCCCAGCATTTT. This sequence encodes CASSLGGRQPQHF.

CDR3 in amino acids: CAWSRAGHSPLHF. CDR3 coding DNA: TGTGCCTGGAGTAGGGCAGGTCATTCACCCCTCCACTTT. The chain is built from TRBV30 and TRBJ1-6; D is uncertain. There are 13 residues in the CDR3. Trimming left V 2 bases short and J 8 bases short, with 10 bases between. Germline V gene sequence: CDR1 GTSNPN, CDR2 SVGIG (reference sequence).

The rearrangement links TRBV3-1 (or the pseudogene TRBV3-2) to TRBJ2-1, with D tentatively TRBD2 (6 bases). The CDR3 spans 13 residues. From germline, CDR1 is LGHDT and CDR2 YNNKEL (reference sequence). Trimming pared 2 bases from V and 14 bases from J, leaving 16 bases between. CDR3 bases: TGTGCCAGCAGCCAAAATAGTGGCGGGGCAGAGTTCTTC. Translating it yields CASSQNSGGAEFF.

The chain uses TRBV27 and TRBJ1-6; D might be TRBD1 (5 bases). This CDR3 has 20 residues. The V end lost 6 bases, the J end lost 0 bases, and 24 bases lay between the germline ends. The V gene's germline CDR1 is MNHEY and CDR2 SMNVEV (reference sequence). The CDR3 coding sequence is TGTGCCAGCAGCATGTCTCCGGGACGGCATATCGTCTCCTATAATTCACCCCTCCACTTT. Amino acids: CASSMSPGRHIVSYNSPLHF.

This rearrangement joins TRBV2 to TRBJ1-2; D is possibly TRBD1 (5 bases). Trimming stripped 5 bases from V and 0 bases from J, with 10 bases between. CDR3 length: 14 amino acids. Germline V gene data show CDR1 as SNHLY and CDR2 as FYNNEI. This CDR3 reads CASSSDTSNYGYTF. The CDR3, as DNA: TGTGCCAGCAGTTCGGACACCTCTAACTATGGCTACACCTTC.

The chain couples TRBV28 to TRBJ1-3; TRBD1 is a possible D gene (6 bases). The CDR3 totals 15 residues. Germline-derived CDR1 and CDR2 are MDHEN and SYDVKM. The V end was cut by 3 bases, the J end by 4 bases, with 13 bases between. The CDR3 here is CASSLPATGGNTIYF. The DNA of the CDR3 is TGTGCCAGCAGTTTGCCCGCCACAGGGGGAAACACCATATATTTT.

This sequence joins TRBV6-5 and TRBJ2-7; 8 bases agree with TRBD1. With V trimmed by 2 bases and J by 1 base, 4 bases remained unmatched. CDR3 size: 15 residues. Germline V gives CDR1 MNHEY, CDR2 SVGAGI. Here the CDR3 reads CASSYGYRGSYEQYF. CDR3 nucleotides: TGTGCCAGCAGTTACGGGTACAGGGGGTCCTACGAGCAGTACTTC.

The CDR3 bases are TGTGCCAGCAGTTTGTATGCTGGAAACACCATATATTTT. Translating gives CASSLYAGNTIYF. The chain recombines TRBV27 with TRBJ1-3; D unclear. Germline values: CDR1 MNHEY, CDR2 SMNVEV (reference sequence). The CDR3 contains 13 residues. With 3 bases removed from V and 2 bases from J, the gap between germline ends came to 5 bases.

The chain recombines TRBV18 with TRBJ1-3; D may be TRBD1 (5 bases). The CDR3 is 16 residues long. Trimming pared 3 bases from V and 0 bases from J, leaving 12 bases between. CDR1 is KGHSH, CDR2 LQKENI, per germline. The CDR3 DNA reads TGTGCCAGCTCACCTTGGGACCGTTCCTCTGGAAACACCATATATTTT. Translating it yields CASSPWDRSSGNTIYF. The full variable domain, in which reference TRBV18 and TRBJ1-3 provide the parts outside the CDR3, is NAGVMQNPRHLVRRRGQEARLRCSPMKGHSHVYWYRQLPEEGLKFMVYLQKENIIDESGMPKERFSAEFPKEGPSILRIQQVVRGDSAAYFCASSPWDRSSGNTIYFGEGSWLTVV.

The rearrangement links TRBV7-8 to TRBJ1-5; 8 bases are a match to TRBD1. CDR3 size: 13 residues. V dropped 8 bases and J dropped 4; count of bases not matched to a gene: 4. CDR1 and CDR2 (germline): SGHVS, FQNEAQ. The CDR3 here is CASRTGLNQPQHF. For the CDR3, the DNA is TGTGCCAGCCGGACAGGGCTTAATCAGCCCCAGCATTTT.

The gene calls are TRBV5-1 and TRBJ1-1; D gene ambiguous. Trimming took 3 bases from V and 0 from J, leaving 12 bases between them. This CDR3 has 15 amino acids. Looked up from germline, CDR1 is SGHRS and CDR2 is YFSETQ. The CDR3 DNA reads as TGCGCCAGCAGCTCTGCGCGGCCCATGAACACTGAAGCTTTCTTT. It is translated as CASSSARPMNTEAFF.

The CDR3 sequence: CASSQEGQGPGELFF. As DNA, the CDR3 is TGCGCCAGCAGCCAAGAGGGACAGGGCCCCGGGGAGCTGTTTTTT. This sequence joins TRBV4-3 and TRBJ2-2, with 9 bases identical to TRBD1. V trimming: 0 bases; J trimming: 6 bases; junction bases outside the gene matches: 2. CDR1 LGHNA and CDR2 YSLEER come from the germline V gene. The CDR3 totals 15 residues.

CDR3 bases: TGTGCCAGCAGGTCTTATCACAGGGTCCCCGGGGAGCTGTTTTTT. It is translated as CASRSYHRVPGELFF. The chain carries TRBV28 and TRBJ2-2; the D gene is possibly TRBD1 (6 bases). Germline V gives CDR1 MDHEN, CDR2 SYDVKM. The CDR3 extends over 15 amino acids. With 6 bases removed from V and 6 bases from J, the gap between germline ends came to 17 bases.

The V and J genes are TRBV4-3 and TRBJ1-6; TRBD1 aligns across 8 bases. Unmatched junction bases numbered 13, after V lost 0 bases and J lost 9 bases. The CDR3 covers 18 residues. Germline CDR1 is LGHNA and CDR2 is YSLEER. The DNA for the CDR3 is TGCGCCAGCAGCCAAGAGGTGCCGACAGGGGTCTCTCCTTCACCCCTCCACTTT. This encodes CASSQEVPTGVSPSPLHF.

The chain links TRBV5-1 to TRBJ2-7, with 8 bases aligning to TRBD1. The CDR3 sequence is 15 residues long. Germline-derived CDR1 and CDR2 are SGHRS and YFSETQ. Trimming took 4 bases from V and 0 from J; bases not matched to a gene: 6. The CDR3: CASSLPGQGSYEQYF. The CDR3 bases are TGCGCCAGCAGCCTTCCAGGACAGGGCTCCTACGAGCAGTACTTC.

V and J are TRBV14 and TRBJ1-2; D gene ambiguous. Trimming took 4 bases from V and 2 from J, leaving 17 bases between them. The CDR3 is 16 residues long. CDR1 is SGHDN and CDR2 is FVKESK in the germline V gene. This chain's CDR3 is CASSPNTVLQNYGYTF. The CDR3 nucleotides are TGTGCCAGCAGCCCAAACACAGTACTCCAGAACTATGGCTACACCTTC.

The chain recombines TRBV9 with TRBJ1-1, with D tentatively TRBD1 (6 bases). CDR1 SGDLS and CDR2 YYNGEE come from the germline V gene. The CDR3 is 15 residues long. V dropped 0 bases and J dropped 1 base, with 10 bases sitting between them. The CDR3 nucleotides read TGTGCCAGCAGCGTAGAAGTGACAGGGAACACTGAAGCTTTCTTT. This translates into CASSVEVTGNTEAFF.